These 10 T cell receptor beta chains share one sample of origin, sequenced in a study of cytomegalovirus exposure and HLA in healthy donors. Repertoires were generated with immunoSEQ multiplex PCR, while TCRdb's copy carries only in-frame clones and drops some. The sample contains 150,000 to 200,000 clones, around 87% of which appear only once. Sequenced input: PBMCs. These receptors were taken from a woman aged 30 to 39 in good health and CMV-seronegative.

V and J are TRBV7-8 and TRBJ2-7, with 11 bases matching TRBD1. V was clipped by 2 bases and J by 1 base; unmatched bases: 7. Germline V gene data show CDR1 as SGHVS and CDR2 as FQNEAQ. The CDR3 sequence is 17 residues long. This CDR3 is CASSLTRGTGGSYEQYF. The CDR3, as DNA: TGTGCCAGCAGCTTAACGAGGGGGACAGGGGGTTCCTACGAGCAGTACTTC.

The sample holds a few counts of this clone. This chain joins TRBV6-5 and TRBJ2-7; 9 bases map to TRBD1. The CDR3 totals 13 residues. The germline V gene has CDR1 MNHEY and CDR2 SVGAGI. J gave up 3 bases and V 6 bases, and 3 bases lay outside the gene matches. This CDR3 is CASSTTGGYEQYF. The CDR3 DNA is TGTGCCAGCAGCACGACAGGGGGCTACGAGCAGTACTTC.

This chain links TRBV7-9 with TRBJ2-2, with TRBD1 as a possible D gene (6 bases). The CDR3 loop spans 14 amino acids. Germline values: CDR1 SEHNR, CDR2 FQNEAQ (reference sequence). The V and J ends lost 4 bases and 4 bases respectively, with 10 bases between them. This CDR3 reads CASSSWDITGELFF. The CDR3, as DNA: TGTGCCAGCAGCTCATGGGACATCACCGGGGAGCTGTTTTTT.

The CDR3 spells CASSLGAQVNEQYF. DNA of the CDR3: TGCGCCAGCAGCTTAGGGGCCCAGGTAAACGAGCAGTACTTC. The V and J genes are TRBV5-1 and TRBJ2-7; weak D call: TRBD1 (5 bases). CDR1 is SGHRS, CDR2 YFSETQ, per germline. V lost 2 bases, J lost 5 bases, and 14 bases lay in between. The CDR3 loop spans 14 amino acids. The entire variable domain, with the rest obtained from reference TRBV5-1 and TRBJ2-7, is as follows: KAGVTQTPRYLIKTRGQQVTLSCSPISGHRSVSWYQQTPGQGLQFLFEYFSETQRNKGNFPGRFSGRQFSNSRSEMNVSTLELGDSALYLCASSLGAQVNEQYFGPGTRLTVT.

V and J are TRBV5-5 and TRBJ1-1; 7 nucleotides line up with TRBD1. CDR3 length: 13 amino acids. Per the germline V gene, CDR1 is SGHKS and CDR2 is YYEKEE (reference sequence). Trimming removed 5 bases from V and 7 bases from J; junction bases left unmatched: 8. The CDR3 bases are TGTGCCAGCAGTGCACAGGGGCCCCATGAAGCTTTCTTT. It yields the protein CASSAQGPHEAFF.

The V and J genes are TRBV2 and TRBJ2-3; D is unclear. The germline V gene has CDR1 SNHLY and CDR2 FYNNEI. There are 13 residues in the CDR3. Trimming removed 8 bases from V and 0 bases from J, with 9 bases in between. Here the CDR3 reads CASLLPSTDTQYF. CDR3 sequence (DNA): TGTGCCAGCCTCCTTCCTAGCACAGATACGCAGTATTTT.

The chain carries TRBV6-1 and TRBJ1-4; D remains ambiguous. CDR3 length: 17 amino acids. Per the germline V gene, CDR1 is MNHNS and CDR2 is SASEGT. With 4 bases removed from V and 8 bases from J, the gap between germline ends came to 23 bases. CDR3 DNA: TGTGCCAGCAGTGGGGAACGACCGCACCGGGGAAGGGAAAAACTGTTTTTT. It specifies CASSGERPHRGREKLFF.

V usage is TRBV7-2 and J usage is TRBJ1-3, with TRBD1 matching 8 bases. The CDR3 is 15 amino acids. In germline, CDR1 is SGHTA, CDR2 FQGNSA. J lost 4 bases, V lost 3 bases, and 5 bases had no gene match. The CDR3 here is CASSFQGAAGNTIYF. Written as DNA, the CDR3 is TGTGCCAGCAGCTTTCAGGGGGCCGCGGGAAACACCATATATTTT.

The V gene is TRBV7-2, the J gene TRBJ1-4; 9 bases are shared with TRBD1. The germline CDR1 and CDR2 sequences are SGHTA and FQGNSA. V was clipped by 5 bases and J by 8 bases; unmatched bases: 6. This CDR3 has 14 amino acids. The CDR3 nucleotides are TGTGCCAGCAGCAGGCCGGGACAGGGAGAAAAACTGTTTTTT. It translates to CASSRPGQGEKLFF.

The rearrangement links TRBV7-2 to TRBJ2-5; 11 positions match TRBD2. This CDR3 is built from 16 residues. With V trimmed by 5 bases and J by 2 bases, 7 bases remained unmatched. Germline CDR1 reads SGHTA; CDR2 reads FQGNSA. The CDR3 region is CASSRASGGPQETQYF. DNA of the CDR3: TGTGCCAGCAGCCGAGCTAGCGGGGGGCCGCAAGAGACCCAGTACTTC.